Listed below are T cell receptor beta chains from one sample, sequenced in a study of T cells in Graves' hyperthyroidism and ophthalmopathy. TCRdb re-analysed the multiplex PCR reads in MiXCR, keeping a single row per CDR3 protein. Of approximately 330,000 distinct CDR3 sequences listed, about 18% were seen once; the top ten hold approximately 49%. Material for sequencing was blood. These receptors were collected from a woman aged 45-59 years with Graves' hyperthyroidism. CDR3s include the opening cysteine and the closing phenylalanine or tryptophan. The D gene is left open where the match is weak. The listing skips clone size in some rows; elsewhere it reads once, few, many or a size class.

v_call	clone_size	d_call	j_call	cdr3_aa	cdr3_nt
TRBV2	many	-	TRBJ2-7	CASIEGSGQSYEQYF	TGTGCCAGCATCGAAGGGTCGGGACAATCCTACGAGCAGTACTTC
TRBV6-5	-	-	TRBJ2-1	CASSLVAAGAIYNEQFF	TGTGCCAGCAGCTTAGTAGCCGCGGGGGCCATCTACAATGAGCAGTTCTTC
TRBV11-2	many	-	TRBJ2-3	CASSLVWDVRTDTQYF	TGTGCCAGCAGCTTAGTTTGGGACGTTCGCACAGATACGCAGTATTTT
TRBV27	few	-	TRBJ2-1	CASSLERVSSYNEQFF	TGTGCCAGCAGTCTCGAGCGGGTGAGCTCCTACAATGAGCAGTTCTTC
TRBV5-1	-	-	TRBJ1-5	CASSPGSGPHRPQHF	TGCGCCAGCAGCCCCGGTTCCGGGCCTCATCGGCCCCAGCATTTT
TRBV7-9	many	-	TRBJ2-7	CASSPIAGSSYEQYF	TGTGCCAGCAGCCCTATCGCGGGGAGCTCCTACGAGCAGTACTTC
TRBV7-2	many	-	TRBJ2-3	CASSPGWVADTQYF	TGTGCCAGCAGCCCAGGGTGGGTGGCAGATACGCAGTATTTT
TRBV28	-	-	TRBJ1-5	CASSLNSEMGQPQHF	TGTGCCAGCAGTTTAAACAGCGAAATGGGTCAGCCCCAGCATTTT
TRBV11-2	many	TRBD1	TRBJ1-1	CASSHRGTEAFF	TGTGCCAGCAGCCACAGGGGCACTGAAGCTTTCTTT
TRBV13	many	-	TRBJ2-7	CASSLATYSYEQYF	TGTGCCAGCAGCTTAGCTACATACTCCTACGAGCAGTACTTC
TRBV20-1	few	-	TRBJ2-7	CSARGVATYEQYF	TGCAGTGCTCGAGGTGTGGCCACCTACGAGCAGTACTTC
TRBV20-1	few	TRBD2	TRBJ2-1	CSAPSGGEETQFF	TGCAGTGCTCCGTCGGGAGGAGAAGAGACCCAGTTCTTC
TRBV30	few	-	TRBJ1-2	CACYRGGGPGYTF	TGTGCCTGCTACCGCGGAGGGGGGCCTGGCTACACCTTC
TRBV2	many	-	TRBJ1-2	CASSEGAGTRYGYTF	TGTGCCAGCAGTGAAGGGGCAGGGACGCGCTATGGCTACACCTTC
TRBV18	-	-	TRBJ2-5	CASSPPLRETQYF	TGTGCCAGCTCACCACCGTTGCGAGAGACCCAGTACTTC
TRBV12-3/TRBV12-4	few	TRBD2	TRBJ2-1	CASGGTAGGEQFF	TGTGCCAGCGGCGGGACCGCGGGGGGTGAGCAGTTCTTC
TRBV24-1	many	-	TRBJ2-7	CATSDPARSYEQYF	TGTGCCACCAGTGATCCAGCGCGGTCCTACGAGCAGTACTTC
TRBV7-9	few	-	TRBJ1-4	CASSNSWEKLFF	TGTGCCAGCAGCAACTCGTGGGAAAAACTGTTTTTT
TRBV19	-	-	TRBJ1-6	CASRVAATMGNSPLHF	TGTGCCAGTAGGGTCGCAGCGACGATGGGTAATTCACCCCTCCACTTT
TRBV28	many	TRBD1	TRBJ2-1	CASSWTGESYNEQFF	TGTGCCAGCAGCTGGACAGGGGAATCCTACAATGAGCAGTTCTTC
TRBV2	many	TRBD1	TRBJ2-3	CASSRQGVDTDTQYF	TGTGCCAGCAGCCGACAGGGGGTGGACACAGATACGCAGTATTTT
TRBV20-1	many	TRBD2	TRBJ2-1	CSARGLADYNEQFF	TGCAGTGCTAGAGGACTAGCGGATTACAATGAGCAGTTCTTC
TRBV24-1	few	-	TRBJ2-3	CATSRTDTQYF	TGTGCCACCTCTCGGACGGATACGCAGTATTTT
TRBV18	many	-	TRBJ1-4	CASSATTEEKLFF	TGTGCCAGCTCAGCGACAACGGAAGAAAAACTGTTTTTT
TRBV3-1	many	-	TRBJ1-4	CASSQERGMIEKLFF	TGTGCCAGCAGCCAAGAGCGGGGGATGATTGAAAAACTGTTTTTT
TRBV9	-	-	TRBJ1-2	CASSVGATVDYGYTF	TGTGCCAGCAGCGTAGGCGCAACAGTGGACTATGGCTACACCTTC
TRBV6-1	many	-	TRBJ2-3	CASRPIQGSPDTQYF	TGTGCCAGCAGGCCCATACAGGGTTCACCAGATACGCAGTATTTT
TRBV7-3	many	-	TRBJ2-1	CASSLTGVYSEQFF	TGTGCCAGCAGCTTAACGGGAGTGTACAGTGAGCAGTTCTTC
TRBV6-6	many	-	TRBJ1-5	CASSDSGNNQPQHF	TGTGCCAGCAGTGATTCGGGTAACAATCAGCCCCAGCATTTT
TRBV29-1	many	-	TRBJ1-1	CSVEAMGGKAEAFF	TGCAGCGTTGAGGCGATGGGGGGCAAGGCTGAAGCTTTCTTT
TRBV7-7	-	-	TRBJ1-3	CASSLGPGGTIYF	TGTGCTAGCAGCTTGGGTCCGGGGGGTACCATATATTTT
TRBV20-1	once	TRBD1	TRBJ1-1	CSAKFPGQGEVEAFF	TGCAGTGCTAAATTTCCGGGACAGGGGGAGGTTGAAGCTTTCTTT
TRBV28	few	TRBD2	TRBJ2-1	CASSPRGRGGSSYNEQFF	TGTGCCAGCAGTCCACGGGGGAGGGGCGGCAGCTCCTACAATGAGCAGTTCTTC
TRBV27	once	-	TRBJ2-2	CASGGYRASGELFF	TGTGCCAGCGGTGGGTACAGGGCGTCCGGGGAGCTGTTTTTT
TRBV6-6	-	-	TRBJ2-5	CASSYRPTSTQGTQYF	TGTGCCAGCAGTTACCGGCCTACAAGTACCCAGGGGACCCAGTACTTC
TRBV20-1	-	-	TRBJ2-7	CSASRIGGSNEQYF	TGCAGTGCTAGCAGAATCGGAGGATCCAACGAGCAGTACTTC
TRBV9	many	-	TRBJ2-2	CASSVATSTGELFF	TGTGCCAGCAGCGTAGCAACTAGCACAGGGGAGCTGTTTTTT
TRBV25-1	few	-	TRBJ1-2	CASRAGWDGGYTF	TGTGCCAGCAGGGCCGGTTGGGACGGTGGCTACACCTTC
TRBV29-1	-	TRBD1	TRBJ2-5	CSASFGQGYQETQYF	TGCAGCGCCAGCTTCGGACAGGGATATCAAGAGACCCAGTACTTC
TRBV12-3/TRBV12-4	many	TRBD2	TRBJ2-3	CASSFGTSGALLDTQYF	TGTGCCAGCAGTTTCGGGACTAGCGGGGCCCTGTTAGATACGCAGTATTTT
TRBV4-1	-	TRBD1	TRBJ1-2	CASSQTGQSGYTF	TGCGCCAGCAGCCAGACGGGACAGTCGGGCTACACCTTC
TRBV7-3	-	-	TRBJ1-1	CASSGGDPNTEAFF	TGTGCCAGCAGCGGGGGGGATCCGAACACTGAAGCTTTCTTT
TRBV3-1	many	-	TRBJ1-6	CASAGAGEYSPLHF	TGTGCCAGCGCCGGGGCAGGAGAGTATTCACCCCTCCACTTT
TRBV9	few	-	TRBJ1-1	CASSEDDGNTEAFF	TGTGCCAGCAGCGAAGATGACGGGAACACTGAAGCTTTCTTT
TRBV12-3/TRBV12-4	many	TRBD1	TRBJ1-1	CASRQGEVNTEAFF	TGTGCCAGCAGACAGGGGGAGGTAAACACTGAAGCTTTCTTT
TRBV5-1	many	TRBD2	TRBJ2-1	CASSSYSGGADNEQFF	TGCGCCAGCAGCTCGTATAGCGGGGGGGCGGACAATGAGCAGTTCTTC
TRBV20-1	-	TRBD1	TRBJ2-3	CSARGQGSTDTQYF	TGCAGTGCTAGGGGACAGGGAAGCACAGATACGCAGTATTTT
TRBV10-2	-	-	TRBJ2-1	CASRGEAYNEQFF	TGCGCCAGCAGGGGGGAAGCCTACAATGAGCAGTTCTTC
TRBV30	-	TRBD1	TRBJ1-3	CAWTGGSPGNTIYF	TGTGCCTGGACAGGGGGTTCTCCTGGAAACACCATATATTTT
TRBV3-1	-	-	TRBJ1-6	CASSQDNADRPLHF	TGTGCCAGCAGCCAAGATAACGCGGACAGACCCCTCCACTTT
TRBV6-5	once	TRBD2	TRBJ2-2	CASSWAGGDTGELFF	TGTGCCAGCAGTTGGGCGGGGGGGGACACCGGGGAGCTGTTTTTT
TRBV19	-	TRBD2	TRBJ2-1	CASSIGGGNEQFF	TGTGCCAGTAGTATAGGGGGGGGGAATGAGCAGTTCTTC